This T cell receptor beta chain originates from a study of blood T cell repertoires in COVID-19. Study-wide context: COVID-19 samples collected from the United States, Italy and Spain covered acute and convalescent phases.

Trimming cost V 1 base and J 5 bases, with 17 bases left between them. CDR3 size: 17 residues. The germline V gene encodes CDR1 MGHRA and CDR2 YSYEKL. Individuals aged 18 to 89 years were recruited from about two dozen US areas. Allocation to cohorts depended on clinical history reported by the participants. Repertoires were generated with immunoSEQ multiplex PCR, while TCRdb's copy carries only in-frame clones and drops some. The repertoire holds 200,000 to 250,000 clones, with approximately 87% as singletons. V and J are TRBV4-1 and TRBJ1-4; tentative D call: TRBD1 (6 bases). This clonotype originated in a woman between 50 and 59 years old in a cohort exposed to, infected with or recovered from COVID-19 (not recorded which). Sequencing input: PBMCs or T cells enriched from blood (not recorded which). The CDR3 region has the DNA TGCGCCAGCAGCCAAGGAAACAGGGTTTCGGTAAATGAAAAACTGTTTTTT. Its protein product is CASSQGNRVSVNEKLFF.